This TCR beta chain was captured in a study of cytomegalovirus exposure and HLA in healthy donors. Study-level findings and limits: The analysis excluded some indistinguishable V segments, including TRBV6-2 and TRBV6-3.

A multiplex PCR was run with 60 Vbeta primers and 13 Jbeta primers. Only in-frame clones appear in the TCRdb table, and some are missing; sequencing was by immunoSEQ multiplex PCR. The profile covers roughly 170,000 clones, with about three quarters appearing a single time and approximately 2.4% taken by the ten largest. A remark on this clone: Antigen: not known.

Germline CDR1 is PRHDT and CDR2 is FYEKMQ (reference sequence). V was cut by 4 bases and J by 5 bases, with 11 bases left in between. This CDR3 is built from 13 residues. This chain joins TRBV13 and TRBJ1-1; D is perhaps TRBD1 (5 bases). Specimen: PBMCs. This TCR was recovered from a female donor in good health and CMV-seronegative. The CDR3: CASSYGGRTEAFF. CDR3 coding DNA: TGTGCCAGCAGCTACGGGGGGAGAACTGAAGCTTTCTTT.